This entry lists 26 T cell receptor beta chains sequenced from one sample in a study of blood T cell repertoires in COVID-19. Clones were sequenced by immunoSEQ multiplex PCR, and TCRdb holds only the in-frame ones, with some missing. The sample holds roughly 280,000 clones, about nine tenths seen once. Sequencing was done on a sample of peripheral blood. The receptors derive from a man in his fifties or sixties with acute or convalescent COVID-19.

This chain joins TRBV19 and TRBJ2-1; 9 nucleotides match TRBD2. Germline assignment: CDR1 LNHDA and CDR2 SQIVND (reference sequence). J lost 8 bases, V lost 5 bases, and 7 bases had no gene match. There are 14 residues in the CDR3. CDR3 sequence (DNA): TGTGCCAGTAGTCGCGGGGGGGGCAAGTATGAGCAGTTCTTC. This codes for CASSRGGGKYEQFF.

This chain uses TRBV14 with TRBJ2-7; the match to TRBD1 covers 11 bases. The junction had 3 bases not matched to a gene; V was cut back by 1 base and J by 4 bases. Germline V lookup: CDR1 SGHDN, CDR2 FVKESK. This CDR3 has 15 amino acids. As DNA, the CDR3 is TGTGCCAGCAGCCAAGTTGGGACAGGGGGTTACGAGCAGTACTTC. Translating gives CASSQVGTGGYEQYF. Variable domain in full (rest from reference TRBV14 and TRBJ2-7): EAGVTQFPSHSVIEKGQTVTLRCDPISGHDNLYWYRRVMGKEIKFLLHFVKESKQDESGMPNNRFLAERTGGTYSTLKVQPAELEDSGVYFCASSQVGTGGYEQYFGPGTRLTVT.

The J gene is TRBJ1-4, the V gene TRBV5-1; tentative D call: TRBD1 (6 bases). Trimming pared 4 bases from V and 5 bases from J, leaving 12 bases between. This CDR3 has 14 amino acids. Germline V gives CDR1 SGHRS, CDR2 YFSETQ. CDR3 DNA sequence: TGCGCCAGCAGCCAGGACAGTCGGAATGAAAAACTGTTTTTT. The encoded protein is CASSQDSRNEKLFF. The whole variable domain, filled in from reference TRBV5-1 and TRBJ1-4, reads KAGVTQTPRYLIKTRGQQVTLSCSPISGHRSVSWYQQTPGQGLQFLFEYFSETQRNKGNFPGRFSGRQFSNSRSEMNVSTLELGDSALYLCASSQDSRNEKLFFGSGTQLSVL.

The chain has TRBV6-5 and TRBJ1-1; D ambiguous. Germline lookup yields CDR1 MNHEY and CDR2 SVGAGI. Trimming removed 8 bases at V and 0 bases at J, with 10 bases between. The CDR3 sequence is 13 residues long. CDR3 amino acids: CASGRTLNTEAFF. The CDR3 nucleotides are TGTGCCAGCGGTCGTACATTGAACACTGAAGCTTTCTTT.

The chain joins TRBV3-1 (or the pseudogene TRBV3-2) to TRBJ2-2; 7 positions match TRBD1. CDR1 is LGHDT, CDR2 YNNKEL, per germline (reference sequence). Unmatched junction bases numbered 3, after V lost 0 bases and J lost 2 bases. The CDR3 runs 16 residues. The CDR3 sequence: CASSQETGINTGELFF. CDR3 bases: TGTGCCAGCAGCCAAGAGACAGGGATCAACACCGGGGAGCTGTTTTTT.

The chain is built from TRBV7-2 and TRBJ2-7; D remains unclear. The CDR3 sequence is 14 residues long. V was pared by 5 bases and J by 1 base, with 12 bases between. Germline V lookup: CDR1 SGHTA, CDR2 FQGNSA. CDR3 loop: CASSAPGFSYEQYF. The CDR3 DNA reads TGTGCCAGCAGCGCACCGGGTTTTTCCTACGAGCAGTACTTC.

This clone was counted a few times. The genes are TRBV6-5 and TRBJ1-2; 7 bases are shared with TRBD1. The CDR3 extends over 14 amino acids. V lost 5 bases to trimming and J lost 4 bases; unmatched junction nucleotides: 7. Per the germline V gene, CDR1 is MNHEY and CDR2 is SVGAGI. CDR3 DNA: TGTGCCAGCAGTAACAGACAGGGCGGCTATGGCTACACCTTC. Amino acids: CASSNRQGGYGYTF.

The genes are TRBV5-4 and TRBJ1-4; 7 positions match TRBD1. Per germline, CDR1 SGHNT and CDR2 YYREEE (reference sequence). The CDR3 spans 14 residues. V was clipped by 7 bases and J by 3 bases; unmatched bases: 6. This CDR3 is CASHQGVSNEKLFF. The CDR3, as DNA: TGTGCCAGCCACCAGGGGGTGTCTAATGAAAAACTGTTTTTT.

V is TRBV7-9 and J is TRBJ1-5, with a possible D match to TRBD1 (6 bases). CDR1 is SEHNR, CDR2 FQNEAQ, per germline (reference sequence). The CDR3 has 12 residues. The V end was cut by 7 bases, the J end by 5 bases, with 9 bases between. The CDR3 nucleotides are TGTGCCAGCAAAAAGGGGGATCAGCCCCAGCATTTT. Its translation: CASKKGDQPQHF.

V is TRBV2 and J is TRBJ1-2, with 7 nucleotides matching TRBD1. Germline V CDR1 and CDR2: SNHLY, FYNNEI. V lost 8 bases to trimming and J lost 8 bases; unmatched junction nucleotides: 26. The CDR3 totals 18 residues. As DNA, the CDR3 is TGTGCCAGCGGGGAAGGGACAGACATTTGGGCTTTTTATGTGGGCTACACCTTC. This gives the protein CASGEGTDIWAFYVGYTF.

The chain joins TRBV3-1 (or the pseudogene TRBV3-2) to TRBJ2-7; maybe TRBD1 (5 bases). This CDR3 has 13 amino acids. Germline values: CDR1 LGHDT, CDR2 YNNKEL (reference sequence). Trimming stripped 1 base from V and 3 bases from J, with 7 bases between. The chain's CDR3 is CASSQVRGYEQYF. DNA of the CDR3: TGTGCCAGCAGCCAAGTAAGGGGCTACGAGCAGTACTTC.

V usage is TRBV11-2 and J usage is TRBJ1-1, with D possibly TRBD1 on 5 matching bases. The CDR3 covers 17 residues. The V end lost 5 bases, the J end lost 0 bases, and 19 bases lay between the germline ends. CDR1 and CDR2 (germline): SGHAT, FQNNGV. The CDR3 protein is CASSLLRSGTMNTEAFF. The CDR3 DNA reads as TGTGCCAGCAGCCTGTTGAGGTCAGGGACTATGAACACTGAAGCTTTCTTT.

The CDR3 DNA sequence: TGTGCCAGCTCACCACCAGGCGGGGGGTATCAGCCCCAGCATTTT. Its translation: CASSPPGGGYQPQHF. The chain recombines TRBV18 with TRBJ1-5, with a possible D match to TRBD1 (5 bases). This CDR3 is built from 15 residues. V lost 0 bases and J 5 bases, leaving 11 bases between the germline ends. Germline CDR1 KGHSH, CDR2 LQKENI. Complete variable domain (other parts from reference TRBV18 and TRBJ1-5): NAGVMQNPRHLVRRRGQEARLRCSPMKGHSHVYWYRQLPEEGLKFMVYLQKENIIDESGMPKERFSAEFPKEGPSILRIQQVVRGDSAAYFCASSPPGGGYQPQHFGDGTRLSIL.

CDR3 sequence reads: CASSERGADSPLHF. In nucleotides, the CDR3 is TGTGCCAGCAGTGAACGGGGGGCGGATTCACCCCTCCACTTT. The genes are TRBV2 and TRBJ1-6; maybe TRBD1 (6 bases). The germline gives CDR1 SNHLY, CDR2 FYNNEI. This CDR3 spans 14 amino acids. V was cut by 2 bases and J by 8 bases, with 10 bases left in between.

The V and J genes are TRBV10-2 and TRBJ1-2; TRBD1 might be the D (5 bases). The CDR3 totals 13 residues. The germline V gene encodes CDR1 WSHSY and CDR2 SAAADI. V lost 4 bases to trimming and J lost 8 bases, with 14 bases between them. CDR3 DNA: TGCGCCAGCAGTGGCGATCTCAGGGTCGGCTACACCTTC. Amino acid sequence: CASSGDLRVGYTF.

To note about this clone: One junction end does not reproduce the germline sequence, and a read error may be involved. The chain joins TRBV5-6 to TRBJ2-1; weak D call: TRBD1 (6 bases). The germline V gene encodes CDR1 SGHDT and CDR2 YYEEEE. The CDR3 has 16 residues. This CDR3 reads CATSGKSGHTYNEQFF. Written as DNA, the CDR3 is TGTGCCACCAGCGGCAAATCGGGACACACGTACAATGAGCAGTTCTTC.

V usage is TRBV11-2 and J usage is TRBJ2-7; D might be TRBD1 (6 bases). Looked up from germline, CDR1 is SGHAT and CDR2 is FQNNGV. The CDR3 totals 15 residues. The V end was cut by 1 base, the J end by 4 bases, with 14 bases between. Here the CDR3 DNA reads TGTGCCAGCAGCTTAGTCCCTCTCACAGGGTACGAGCAGTACTTC. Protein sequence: CASSLVPLTGYEQYF.

This chain's CDR3 is CASGRGSSYEQYF. DNA of the CDR3: TGTGCCAGCGGTAGGGGCAGCTCCTACGAGCAGTACTTC. The chain uses TRBV28 and TRBJ2-7, with a weak D call TRBD1 (5 bases). The germline CDR1 and CDR2 sequences are MDHEN and SYDVKM. The CDR3 runs 13 residues. V lost 8 bases and J 0 bases, leaving 11 bases between the germline ends.

This chain's CDR3 is CASSQDRGDEKLFF. CDR3 DNA: TGTGCCAGCAGCCAGGACAGGGGTGATGAAAAACTGTTTTTT. This chain links TRBV9 with TRBJ1-4, with 9 bases lining up with TRBD1. The ends lost 4 bases at V and 6 bases at J; junction bases unmatched: 4. Germline CDR1 and CDR2: SGDLS and YYNGEE. This CDR3 has 14 residues.

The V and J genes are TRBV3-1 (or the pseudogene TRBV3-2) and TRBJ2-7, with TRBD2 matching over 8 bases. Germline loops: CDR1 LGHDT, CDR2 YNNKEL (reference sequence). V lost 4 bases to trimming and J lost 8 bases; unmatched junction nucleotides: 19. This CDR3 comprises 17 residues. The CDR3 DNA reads TGTGCCAGCAGCCCCCACCCGGGACTAGTTGGTCCTTACCAGCAGTACTTC. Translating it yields CASSPHPGLVGPYQQYF.

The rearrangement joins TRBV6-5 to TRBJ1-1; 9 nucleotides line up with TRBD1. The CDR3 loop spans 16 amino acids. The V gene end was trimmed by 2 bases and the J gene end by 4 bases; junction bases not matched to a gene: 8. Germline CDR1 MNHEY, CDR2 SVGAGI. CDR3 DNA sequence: TGTGCCAGCAGTTACAGAGGACAGGGGATACGCACTGAAGCTTTCTTT. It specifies CASSYRGQGIRTEAFF.

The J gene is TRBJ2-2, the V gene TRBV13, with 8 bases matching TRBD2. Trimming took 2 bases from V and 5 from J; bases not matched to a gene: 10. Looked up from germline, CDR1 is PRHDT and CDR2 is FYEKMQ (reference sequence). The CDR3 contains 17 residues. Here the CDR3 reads CASSLIRRGELTGELFF. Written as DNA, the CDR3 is TGTGCCAGCAGCTTAATTCGGCGGGGGGAGCTTACCGGGGAGCTGTTTTTT. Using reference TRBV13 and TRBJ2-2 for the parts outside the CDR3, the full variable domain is AAGVIQSPRHLIKEKRETATLKCYPIPRHDTVYWYQQGPGQDPQFLISFYEKMQSDKGSIPDRFSAQQFSDYHSELNMSSLELGDSALYFCASSLIRRGELTGELFFGEGSRLTVL.

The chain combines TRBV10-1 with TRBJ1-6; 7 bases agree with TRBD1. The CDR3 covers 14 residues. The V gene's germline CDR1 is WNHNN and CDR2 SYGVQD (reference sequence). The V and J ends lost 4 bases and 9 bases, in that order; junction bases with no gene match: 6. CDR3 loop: CASSVGRGVSPLHF. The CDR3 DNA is TGCGCCAGCAGTGTCGGCAGGGGGGTTTCACCCCTCCACTTT.

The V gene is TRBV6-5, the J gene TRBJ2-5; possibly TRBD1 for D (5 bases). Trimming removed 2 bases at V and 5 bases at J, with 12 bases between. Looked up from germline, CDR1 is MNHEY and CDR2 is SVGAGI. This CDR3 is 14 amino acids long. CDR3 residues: CASSYTGHKETQYF. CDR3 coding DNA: TGTGCCAGCAGTTACACAGGACACAAGGAGACCCAGTACTTC.

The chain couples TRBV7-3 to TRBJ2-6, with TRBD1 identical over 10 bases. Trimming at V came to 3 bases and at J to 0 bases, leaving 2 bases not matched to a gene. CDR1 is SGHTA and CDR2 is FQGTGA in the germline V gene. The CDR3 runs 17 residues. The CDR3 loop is CASSLTGGTSGANVLTF. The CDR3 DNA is TGTGCCAGCAGCTTGACAGGGGGCACCTCTGGGGCCAACGTCCTGACTTTC. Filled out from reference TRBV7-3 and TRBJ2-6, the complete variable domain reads GAGVSQTPSNKVTEKGKYVELRCDPISGHTALYWYRQSLGQGPEFLIYFQGTGAADDSGLPNDRFFAVRPEGSVSTLKIQRTERGDSAVYLCASSLTGGTSGANVLTFGAGSRLTVL.

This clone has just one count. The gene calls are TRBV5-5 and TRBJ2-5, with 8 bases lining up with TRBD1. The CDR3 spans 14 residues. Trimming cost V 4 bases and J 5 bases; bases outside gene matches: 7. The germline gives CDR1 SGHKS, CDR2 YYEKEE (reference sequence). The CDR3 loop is CASSPDRGRETQYF. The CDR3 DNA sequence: TGTGCCAGCAGCCCCGACAGGGGACGGGAGACCCAGTACTTC.